This T cell receptor beta chain is drawn from a study of blood T cell repertoires in COVID-19. Whole-study context: Whether acute or convalescent, the COVID-19 samples came from the United States, Italy and Spain. From T cells, B-cell-depleted T cells, or PBMCs came the material, which was cDNA or gDNA.

In the authors' methods: Estimation of nucleated cell counts relied on the amplification of reference gene primers. The assay was immunoSEQ multiplex PCR, and TCRdb's table has in-frame clones only and misses some. V, J and clone size are those of that table, while D and trimming were read from the DNA. The sample carries approximately 94,000 clones, 85% to 90% recorded once. Only one count was recorded for this clone. The sequence derives from a woman in her seventies with acute or convalescent COVID-19. Sequencing was performed on peripheral blood.

The CDR3 DNA reads TGTGCCAGCAGCTTAAGACAGGGCGACTACGAGCAGTACTTC. Translated: CASSLRQGDYEQYF. The chain joins TRBV7-8 to TRBJ2-7; 7 bases align to TRBD1. The CDR3 runs 14 residues. Trimming took 2 bases from V and 3 from J; bases not matched to a gene: 4. Germline V CDR1 and CDR2: SGHVS, FQNEAQ.